This entry describes one TCR beta chain. The antigen remains unidentified. This sample was taken from a study of CD8 T cells in Susac syndrome. Turning to the study itself: At the time their blood was drawn, patients with Susac syndrome were either therapy-naive, on corticosteroids (with some of them also receiving intravenous immunoglobulin), or on intravenous immunoglobulin alone. Study observations and caveats: In Susac patients, clonal expansion was not detected in CD4+ cells.

CDR1 is SGHRS and CDR2 is YFSETQ in the germline V gene. The CDR3 covers 15 residues. V was pared by 0 bases and J by 3 bases, with 12 bases between. Peripheral blood CD8+ and CD4+ T cells were profiled by TCR beta sequencing. Reverse transcription of roughly 0.5 to 1 ug RNA was carried out with random hexamers. The immunoSEQ assay covered 54 Vbeta and 13 Jbeta segments for CDR3. TCRdb re-analysed the immunoSEQ multiplex PCR reads in MiXCR, keeping a single row per CDR3 protein. The sample carries 95,000 to 150,000 distinct CDR3 sequences, 96% recorded once. Sequencing used CD4+ T cells from PBMCs. The rearrangement links TRBV5-1 to TRBJ1-1; a weak D match, TRBD1 (6 bases). This sequence originates from a human donor with Susac syndrome. The CDR3 here is CASSLEGGRHTEAFF. CDR3 coding DNA: TGCGCCAGCAGCTTGGAAGGGGGGAGGCACACTGAAGCTTTCTTT.